Reported below is one TCR beta chain. The sample is drawn from a study of cytomegalovirus exposure and HLA in healthy donors. Study overall: Out of around 360 genotyped donors, less than 85% belonged to the Caucasian-associated ancestry cluster.

Amplification used 60 Vbeta primers and 13 Jbeta primers. Clones were sequenced by immunoSEQ multiplex PCR, and TCRdb holds only the in-frame ones, with some missing. The sample lists 110,000 to 150,000 clones; 75% were seen once. Trimming removed 8 bases from V and 0 bases from J; junction bases left unmatched: 4. The length of the CDR3 is 14 residues. Germline-derived CDR1 and CDR2 are MGHDK and SYGVNS. Sequencing was carried out using PBMCs. The sequence was collected from a man younger than 45 in good health and CMV-seronegative. The chain couples TRBV25-1 to TRBJ2-7; 10 bases agree with TRBD2. CDR3 sequence (DNA): TGTGCCAGCGGTCTAGCGGGGGACTCCTACGAGCAGTACTTC. Translation: CASGLAGDSYEQYF.